The sequence of this TCR beta chain was determined in a study of cytomegalovirus exposure and HLA in healthy donors. PCR was performed using 60 Vbeta and 13 Jbeta primers. Clones were sequenced by immunoSEQ multiplex PCR, and TCRdb holds only the in-frame ones, with some missing. The sample holds under 150,000 clones; roughly three fifths are singletons and the top ten take 2.4%. There are 17 residues in the CDR3. CDR1 is SGHAT and CDR2 is FQNNGV in the germline V gene. Germline trimming cut 1 base from V and 2 bases from J; bases unmatched to any gene: 8. This clone was counted a few times. The sequence derives from a woman in her thirties or forties in good health and CMV-seronegative. The V gene is TRBV11-2, the J gene TRBJ2-3; 8 nucleotides match TRBD2. Sequenced material: PBMCs. For the CDR3, the DNA is TGTGCCAGCAGCTTAGGGGGGGCCGGGAGGGACACAGATACGCAGTATTTT. As protein: CASSLGGAGRDTDTQYF.